The rows below give T cell receptor beta chains drawn from one sample of a study of T cell responses to AZD1222 COVID-19 vaccine. Sequenced by immunoSEQ multiplex PCR; TCRdb stores in-frame clones only, minus some. The sample shows roughly 150,000 clones, 70% to 90% of them seen only once. The starting material was peripheral blood, obtained on day 0 of MenACWY control vaccination. The receptors shown here come from an adult in good health. Both conserved end residues are part of each CDR3. Fields, in order: D gene, V gene, clone size, J gene, CDR3 protein, CDR3 DNA. D genes are given only for firm matches. Clone size, where shown, is once, few, many, or a class for clones that have expanded.

D: -
V: TRBV7-3
size: -
J: TRBJ2-5
CDR3: CASSLIPRQGPETQYF
DNA: TGTGCCAGCAGCTTAATCCCAAGGCAGGGACCGGAGACCCAGTACTTC

D: -
V: TRBV5-4
size: -
J: TRBJ2-7
CDR3: CASSPAGGSYEQYF
DNA: TGTGCCAGCAGCCCGGCAGGCGGCTCCTACGAGCAGTACTTC

D: -
V: TRBV4-3
size: -
J: TRBJ2-7
CDR3: CASSQIYGTYEQYF
DNA: TGCGCCAGCAGCCAAATTTACGGAACCTACGAGCAGTACTTC

D: -
V: TRBV11-3
size: few
J: TRBJ2-7
CDR3: CASSLASLQATYEQYF
DNA: TGTGCCAGCAGCTTAGCGTCGCTACAGGCAACCTACGAGCAGTACTTC

D: TRBD2
V: TRBV15
size: -
J: TRBJ2-7
CDR3: CATSRGTSRTNPLTEQYF
DNA: TGTGCCACCAGCAGAGGGACTAGCAGAACCAATCCTTTAACCGAGCAGTACTTC

D: -
V: TRBV12-5
size: -
J: TRBJ2-3
CDR3: CASGFQAGPVPDTQYF
DNA: TGTGCTAGTGGTTTCCAGGCAGGGCCGGTTCCCGATACGCAGTATTTT

D: TRBD2
V: TRBV3-1/TRBV3-2
size: -
J: TRBJ2-1
CDR3: CASSQLSGRSDNEQFF
DNA: TGTGCCAGCAGTCAACTCAGCGGGAGGTCGGACAATGAGCAGTTCTTC

D: TRBD2
V: TRBV5-6
size: -
J: TRBJ2-3
CDR3: CASSRVFEREADTQYF
DNA: TGTGCCAGCAGCAGGGTCTTCGAGCGGGAGGCAGATACGCAGTATTTT

D: -
V: TRBV28
size: few
J: TRBJ2-7
CDR3: CASSPPGEVNEQYF
DNA: TGTGCCAGCAGTCCCCCGGGGGAGGTCAACGAGCAGTACTTC

D: -
V: TRBV2
size: -
J: TRBJ2-2
CDR3: CASSVESRVGGELFF
DNA: TGTGCCAGCAGTGTTGAATCCAGGGTTGGCGGGGAGCTGTTTTTT

D: TRBD1
V: TRBV5-4
size: -
J: TRBJ2-2
CDR3: CASSLDREFTGELFF
DNA: TGTGCCAGCAGCTTAGACAGGGAGTTCACCGGGGAGCTGTTTTTT

D: -
V: TRBV25-1
size: few
J: TRBJ1-4
CDR3: CASRAYGERGEKLFF
DNA: TGTGCCAGCAGGGCGTATGGGGAGAGGGGTGAAAAACTGTTTTTT

D: -
V: TRBV5-1
size: -
J: TRBJ2-1
CDR3: CASSLGLNNEQFF
DNA: TGCGCCAGCAGCTTGGGTCTGAACAATGAGCAGTTCTTC